This is a list of T cell receptor beta chains from one sample in a study of CD4 T cells in relation to SARS-CoV-2 and coronaviruses. These receptors' antigens are unknown. Clones were sequenced by immunoSEQ multiplex PCR, and TCRdb holds only the in-frame ones, with some missing. This table holds 35,000 or so clones, over 75% found once. The material sequenced was memory CD4+ T cells from PBMCs, cultured in vitro. These receptors were obtained from an adult with COVID-19. Each CDR3 is given with its conserved first and last residue. D genes are given only for firm matches. The listing skips clone size in some rows; elsewhere it reads once, few, many or a size class.

D: -
J: TRBJ2-3
size: -
V: TRBV3-1/TRBV3-2
DNA: TGTGCCAGCAGCCAGGGGGGGCGATTCAGCTGGGATACGCAGTATTTT
CDR3: CASSQGGRFSWDTQYF

D: TRBD2
J: TRBJ2-3
size: -
V: TRBV6-5
DNA: TGTGCCAGCAGTTCCCGGACTAGCGGGATCACAGATACGCAGTATTTT
CDR3: CASSSRTSGITDTQYF

D: TRBD1
J: TRBJ2-5
size: -
V: TRBV6-2/TRBV6-3
DNA: TGTGCCAGCAGTACCGGACAGGGGAAGGAGACCCAGTACTTC
CDR3: CASSTGQGKETQYF

D: TRBD1
J: TRBJ2-1
size: -
V: TRBV5-1
DNA: TGCGCCAGCAGCCCTATTAACCCGGGACAGGGCGTGAATGAGCAGTTCTTC
CDR3: CASSPINPGQGVNEQFF

D: TRBD2
J: TRBJ2-3
size: -
V: TRBV19
DNA: TGTGCCAGTAGTGAAATAGCTAGCGGGAGAAGAACAGATACGCAGTATTTT
CDR3: CASSEIASGRRTDTQYF

D: -
J: TRBJ2-1
size: -
V: TRBV7-2
DNA: TGTGCCAGCAGCCTAGATGGCCTAGACCGAAATGAGCAGTTCTTC
CDR3: CASSLDGLDRNEQFF

D: TRBD1
J: TRBJ1-2
size: medium-sized
V: TRBV27
DNA: TGTGCCAGCAGTTTAGTCGGAACAGGGGGCGGGTATGGCTACACCTTC
CDR3: CASSLVGTGGGYGYTF

D: -
J: TRBJ2-3
size: -
V: TRBV28
DNA: TGTGCCAGCAGTTCTGATGGCACAGATACGCAGTATTTT
CDR3: CASSSDGTDTQYF

D: -
J: TRBJ1-1
size: -
V: TRBV11-3
DNA: TGTGCCAGCAGCTTAGATGGAAGGGGCGGAAGTACTGAAGCTTTCTTT
CDR3: CASSLDGRGGSTEAFF

D: -
J: TRBJ2-6
size: few
V: TRBV28
DNA: TGTGCCAGCATCGGAGGCAACTCTGGGGCCAACGTCCTGACTTTC
CDR3: CASIGGNSGANVLTF

D: -
J: TRBJ1-3
size: few
V: TRBV3-1/TRBV3-2
DNA: TGTGCCAGCAGCCAGAGGGGGACATCTGGAAACACCATATATTTT
CDR3: CASSQRGTSGNTIYF

D: -
J: TRBJ2-1
size: -
V: TRBV6-2/TRBV6-3
DNA: TGTGCCAGCAGCCGGACTCAAAACTACAATGAGCAGTTCTTC
CDR3: CASSRTQNYNEQFF

D: -
J: TRBJ2-7
size: -
V: TRBV6-4
DNA: TGTGCCAGCAGTGACTCGTTCCGGGACTGCCTCTCCTACGAGCAGTACTTC
CDR3: CASSDSFRDCLSYEQYF

D: -
J: TRBJ2-3
size: -
V: TRBV5-1
DNA: TGCGCCAGCATTGGTGGGAGTGCAATGGGCACAGATACGCAGTATTTT
CDR3: CASIGGSAMGTDTQYF

D: TRBD2
J: TRBJ2-5
size: -
V: TRBV6-1
DNA: TGTGCCAGCAGTGAAGCAGCGGGAGAACAAGAGACCCAGTACTTC
CDR3: CASSEAAGEQETQYF

D: -
J: TRBJ2-3
size: -
V: TRBV19
DNA: TGTGCCAGCGCGGAGGAACTGAGGGTTGATACGCAGTATTTT
CDR3: CASAEELRVDTQYF

D: -
J: TRBJ2-1
size: -
V: TRBV30
DNA: TGTGCCTGGACGGGAATGGGGGATGAGCAGTTCTTC
CDR3: CAWTGMGDEQFF

D: -
J: TRBJ2-3
size: -
V: TRBV5-1
DNA: TGCGCCAGCAGCCCAACTTCTTTCCACGGCACAGATACGCAGTATTTT
CDR3: CASSPTSFHGTDTQYF

D: -
J: TRBJ2-3
size: -
V: TRBV4-1
DNA: TGCGCCAGCAGCCAAGACCTTTCTTCAGATACGCAGTATTTT
CDR3: CASSQDLSSDTQYF

D: -
J: TRBJ2-2
size: -
V: TRBV2
DNA: TGTGCCAGCAGTCGAGACGGTTACACCGGGGAGCTGTTTTTT
CDR3: CASSRDGYTGELFF

D: TRBD2
J: TRBJ2-7
size: -
V: TRBV28
DNA: TGTGCCAGCAGTTCTAGCGGGAGTCTCCACGAGCAGTACTTC
CDR3: CASSSSGSLHEQYF

D: -
J: TRBJ1-1
size: once
V: TRBV4-1
DNA: TGCGCCAGCAGCCAAGCTTCAGGCAACCCGCGGAATGAAGCTTTCTTT
CDR3: CASSQASGNPRNEAFF

D: -
J: TRBJ2-5
size: -
V: TRBV11-2
DNA: TGTGCCAGCGTGGGGGGAGCAGAGACCCAGTACTTC
CDR3: CASVGGAETQYF

D: TRBD2
J: TRBJ2-3
size: -
V: TRBV6-2/TRBV6-3
DNA: TGTGCCAGCAGTTACACTGCGGGGGGGGTCACAGATACGCAGTATTTT
CDR3: CASSYTAGGVTDTQYF

D: -
J: TRBJ2-1
size: -
V: TRBV11-2
DNA: TGTGCCAGCAGCATAGACTTGTTTCTCATGGTTCCCAATGAGCAGTTCTTC
CDR3: CASSIDLFLMVPNEQFF

D: -
J: TRBJ1-5
size: once
V: TRBV4-1
DNA: TGCGCCAGCAGCCAAGAAGGTCTCGGGCCCCAGCATTTT
CDR3: CASSQEGLGPQHF

D: -
J: TRBJ1-2
size: -
V: TRBV30
DNA: TGTGCCTGGGAGGGGGACCATGGCTACACCTTC
CDR3: CAWEGDHGYTF

D: TRBD2
J: TRBJ2-3
size: -
V: TRBV7-2
DNA: TGTGCCAGCAGCTTTGGACTAGCGGGAGGTAGAGATACGCAGTATTTT
CDR3: CASSFGLAGGRDTQYF

D: -
J: TRBJ1-1
size: -
V: TRBV29-1
DNA: TGCAGCGTTGTGAACAGTCTTCTATACACTGAAGCTTTCTTT
CDR3: CSVVNSLLYTEAFF

D: -
J: TRBJ2-3
size: few
V: TRBV18
DNA: TGTGCCAGCTCAACCAAGACAGTTGGGGATACGCAGTATTTT
CDR3: CASSTKTVGDTQYF

D: TRBD2
J: TRBJ2-5
size: -
V: TRBV27
DNA: TGTGCCAGCGGTAAAGCGGGAGACTACTCCCCGGCCCAGTACTTC
CDR3: CASGKAGDYSPAQYF

D: TRBD2
J: TRBJ2-7
size: few
V: TRBV5-1
DNA: TGCGCCAGCAGCTTGTCTAGCGGGCCCTCCTACGAGCAGTACTTC
CDR3: CASSLSSGPSYEQYF

D: TRBD1
J: TRBJ1-5
size: -
V: TRBV27
DNA: TGTGCCAGCAGGCGACAGGGAGGGCAGCCCCAGCATTTT
CDR3: CASRRQGGQPQHF

D: TRBD1
J: TRBJ1-2
size: -
V: TRBV2
DNA: TGTGCCAGCATTCTAGACAGGGGCTACTATGGCTACACCTTC
CDR3: CASILDRGYYGYTF

D: TRBD2
J: TRBJ2-7
size: -
V: TRBV2
DNA: TGTGCCAGCAGAGCTAGCGGGAGGGTCTACGAGCAGTACTTC
CDR3: CASRASGRVYEQYF

D: -
J: TRBJ2-7
size: -
V: TRBV6-5
DNA: TGTGCCAGCAGGCGGGACTCGTCAACCTACGAGCAGTACTTC
CDR3: CASRRDSSTYEQYF

D: TRBD1
J: TRBJ1-5
size: -
V: TRBV4-1
DNA: TGCGCCAGCAGCCGTGGGGGGGGACAGGGCCCTCAGCCCCAGCATTTT
CDR3: CASSRGGGQGPQPQHF

D: TRBD2
J: TRBJ2-1
size: -
V: TRBV19
DNA: TGTGCCAGTAAATGGAGCGGGAGAACGGGCAGCAATGAGCAGTTCTTC
CDR3: CASKWSGRTGSNEQFF

D: TRBD2
J: TRBJ2-3
size: -
V: TRBV6-5
DNA: TGTGCCAGCAGTTATGGCTATACTAGCGGCACAGATACGCAGTATTTT
CDR3: CASSYGYTSGTDTQYF

D: -
J: TRBJ1-2
size: once
V: TRBV28
DNA: TGTGCCAGCAGTCCCACGGGATATGGCTACACCTTC
CDR3: CASSPTGYGYTF

D: -
J: TRBJ1-3
size: -
V: TRBV10-2
DNA: TGCGCCACCAGTCAGAGCTCTGGAAACACCATATATTTT
CDR3: CATSQSSGNTIYF

D: -
J: TRBJ1-1
size: -
V: TRBV10-3
DNA: TGTGCCATCTCTAGAGGGACTGAAGCTTTCTTT
CDR3: CAISRGTEAFF

D: -
J: TRBJ1-1
size: once
V: TRBV30
DNA: TGTGCCTGGAGTGTGAACACTGAAGCTTTCTTT
CDR3: CAWSVNTEAFF

D: -
J: TRBJ1-2
size: -
V: TRBV30
DNA: TGTGCCTGGAGTGGAAGATGGGGTAACGGGTATGGCTACACCTTC
CDR3: CAWSGRWGNGYGYTF

D: -
J: TRBJ2-3
size: few
V: TRBV12-3/TRBV12-4
DNA: TGTGCCAGCAGTTCTGGGGGTTTAGGTACGCAGTATTTT
CDR3: CASSSGGLGTQYF

D: TRBD2
J: TRBJ2-4
size: once
V: TRBV5-1
DNA: TGCGCCAGCAGCTTCGACCTAGCGGGGTCGAACATTCAGTACTTC
CDR3: CASSFDLAGSNIQYF

D: -
J: TRBJ1-5
size: -
V: TRBV7-2
DNA: TGTGCCAGCAGCATCCGGACCCACCAGCAGCCCCAGCATTTT
CDR3: CASSIRTHQQPQHF

D: TRBD2
J: TRBJ2-5
size: -
V: TRBV7-9
DNA: TGTGCCAGCAGCTGGGGACTAGTACTCACGGAGACCCAGTACTTC
CDR3: CASSWGLVLTETQYF

D: TRBD2
J: TRBJ2-1
size: -
V: TRBV6-5
DNA: TGTGCCAGCAGAAGGACTAGCGGGACCAATGAGCAGTTCTTC
CDR3: CASRRTSGTNEQFF